A single sample is the source of the 23 T cell receptor beta chains below, sequenced in a study of CD4 T cells in relation to SARS-CoV-2 and coronaviruses. These receptors have no known antigen. Sequenced by immunoSEQ multiplex PCR; TCRdb stores in-frame clones only, minus some. The repertoire includes 30,000 to 45,000 clones, just over 75% of them detected once, and 2.8% sits in the top ten. The material sequenced was memory CD4+ T cells from PBMCs, cultured in vitro. All receptors come from an adult with COVID-19.

The chain joins TRBV20-1 to TRBJ1-1; D call uncertain. The CDR3 totals 12 residues. V lost 3 bases and J lost 6, with 11 bases in between. CDR1 is DFQATT, CDR2 SNEGSKA, per germline (reference sequence). The CDR3 DNA reads TGCAGTGCTAGTTTGGTTCGCGCTGAAGCTTTCTTT. This encodes CSASLVRAEAFF.

Only a few counts were recorded for this clone. V and J are TRBV4-2 and TRBJ1-1; D may be TRBD1 (5 bases). Between the trimmed V and J ends, which lost 0 bases and 2 bases, there was a span of 13 bases. Germline loops: CDR1 LGHNA, CDR2 YNFKEQ. The length of the CDR3 is 16 residues. CDR3 region: CASSQDSRQGNTEAFF. CDR3 nucleotide sequence: TGTGCCAGCAGCCAAGATAGTAGGCAGGGAAACACTGAAGCTTTCTTT.

The chain employs TRBV30 and TRBJ1-1; a possible D gene is TRBD1 (6 bases). V was shortened by 0 bases and J by 4 bases, with 9 bases between the two germline ends. The CDR3 extends over 13 amino acids. In germline, CDR1 is GTSNPN, CDR2 SVGIG (reference sequence). CDR3 residues: CAWSVLGATEAFF. Written as DNA, the CDR3 is TGTGCCTGGAGTGTACTGGGGGCCACTGAAGCTTTCTTT.

The genes are TRBV7-3 and TRBJ1-1; D possibly corresponds to TRBD1 (5 bases). V dropped 0 bases and J dropped 5 bases, with 7 bases sitting between them. CDR3 length equals 13 residues. CDR1 is SGHTA, CDR2 FQGTGA, per germline. CDR3 sequence reads: CASSLTQGTEAFF. In nucleotides, the CDR3 is TGTGCCAGCAGCTTAACGCAGGGAACTGAAGCTTTCTTT.

This clone was seen only a few times. The rearrangement links TRBV30 to TRBJ1-1, with 8 bases aligning to TRBD1. V trimming: 2 bases; J trimming: 5 bases; junction bases outside the gene matches: 4. This CDR3 region has 13 residues. The germline gives CDR1 GTSNPN, CDR2 SVGIG (reference sequence). CDR3 amino acids: CAWSYQGATEAFF. CDR3 nucleotides: TGTGCCTGGAGTTATCAGGGGGCGACTGAAGCTTTCTTT. Full variable domain (missing parts from reference TRBV30 and TRBJ1-1): SQTIHQWPATLVQPVGSPLSLECTVEGTSNPNLYWYRQAAGRGLQLLFYSVGIGQISSEVPQNLSASRPQDRQFILSSKKLLLSDSGFYLCAWSYQGATEAFFGQGTRLTVV.

V gene TRBV5-6 combines with J gene TRBJ1-2; 11 positions agree with TRBD1. CDR1 is SGHDT, CDR2 YYEEEE, per germline. V lost 4 bases and J lost 3; bases outside the gene matches: 5. This CDR3 spans 15 amino acids. CDR3 in DNA: TGTGCCAGCAGCCCACGGGACAGGGGGTACTATGGCTACACCTTC. It is translated as CASSPRDRGYYGYTF.

This chain joins TRBV18 and TRBJ1-6, with 7 bases fitting TRBD1. With V trimmed by 5 bases and J by 7 bases, 8 bases remained unmatched. CDR3 length equals 15 residues. Germline-derived CDR1 and CDR2 are KGHSH and LQKENI. CDR3: CASSTDRARNSPLHF. The CDR3 DNA is TGTGCCAGCTCAACCGACAGGGCCAGGAATTCACCCCTCCACTTT. The complete variable domain, with remaining parts taken from reference TRBV18 and TRBJ1-6, reads NAGVMQNPRHLVRRRGQEARLRCSPMKGHSHVYWYRQLPEEGLKFMVYLQKENIIDESGMPKERFSAEFPKEGPSILRIQQVVRGDSAAYFCASSTDRARNSPLHFGNGTRLTVT.

The chain is built from TRBV28 and TRBJ2-4, with D maybe TRBD2 (6 bases). This CDR3 has 16 residues. CDR1 and CDR2 (germline): MDHEN, SYDVKM. Trimming removed 5 bases at V and 0 bases at J, with 14 bases between. CDR3 DNA sequence: TGTGCCAGCAGTCGGTGGGGACTTAAAGCCAAAAACATTCAGTACTTC. Its protein product is CASSRWGLKAKNIQYF.

In DNA, the CDR3 is TGTGCCAGCAGTGAACCAACAGGGGTCGAGACCCAGTACTTC. Protein: CASSEPTGVETQYF. This chain connects TRBV25-1 to TRBJ2-5; 7 bases match TRBD1. CDR1 MGHDK and CDR2 SYGVNS come from the germline V gene. The CDR3 runs to 14 residues. V trimming: 2 bases; J trimming: 5 bases; junction bases outside the gene matches: 5.

The genes are TRBV2 and TRBJ2-3, with 8 bases lining up with TRBD2. V lost 8 bases, J lost 5 bases, and 9 bases stayed unmatched. Germline values: CDR1 SNHLY, CDR2 FYNNEI. The CDR3 is 14 residues long. CDR3 coding DNA: TGTGCCAGCGTCGAAGCGGGAGTAGGAGATACGCAGTATTTT. It specifies CASVEAGVGDTQYF. The whole variable domain, filled in from reference TRBV2 and TRBJ2-3, reads EPEVTQTPSHQVTQMGQEVILRCVPISNHLYFYWYRQILGQKVEFLVSFYNNEISEKSEIFDDQFSVERPDGSNFTLKIRSTKLEDSAMYFCASVEAGVGDTQYFGPGTRLTVL.

The chain uses TRBV5-4 and TRBJ2-1, with 10 bases identical to TRBD2. The CDR3 is made up of 15 amino acids. After removal of 3 bases from V and 4 bases from J, the junction contained 4 bases not matched to a gene. CDR1 is SGHNT and CDR2 is YYREEE in the germline V gene (reference sequence). CDR3 in amino acids: CASSSGLAKYNEQFF. As DNA, the CDR3 is TGTGCCAGCAGCTCGGGACTAGCGAAATACAATGAGCAGTTCTTC.

The gene calls are TRBV11-3 and TRBJ2-7, with 9 nucleotides matching TRBD2. Trimming at V came to 5 bases and at J to 0 bases, leaving 5 bases not matched to a gene. Germline assignment: CDR1 SGHNT and CDR2 YENEEA. The CDR3 extends over 15 amino acids. CDR3 amino acids: CASSAGGGGSYEQYF. The CDR3 nucleotides are TGTGCCAGCAGCGCCGGCGGGGGGGGCTCCTACGAGCAGTACTTC.

The chain carries TRBV10-1 and TRBJ1-4, with D uncertain. Trimming took 9 bases from V and 4 from J, leaving 12 bases between them. The CDR3 consists of 13 residues. Per the germline V gene, CDR1 is WNHNN and CDR2 is SYGVQD (reference sequence). Written as DNA, the CDR3 is TGCGCCAGTGGACCGGGGAATAATGAAAAACTGTTTTTT. This gives the protein CASGPGNNEKLFF.

V and J are TRBV2 and TRBJ1-5; D remains unclear. Germline values: CDR1 SNHLY, CDR2 FYNNEI. V lost 4 bases and J 0 bases, leaving 10 bases between the germline ends. The CDR3 has 15 amino acids. The CDR3 region has the DNA TGTGCCAGCAGTGCAATGCCAGATAGCAATCAGCCCCAGCATTTT. It codes for CASSAMPDSNQPQHF. Using reference TRBV2 and TRBJ1-5 for the parts outside the CDR3, the full variable domain is EPEVTQTPSHQVTQMGQEVILRCVPISNHLYFYWYRQILGQKVEFLVSFYNNEISEKSEIFDDQFSVERPDGSNFTLKIRSTKLEDSAMYFCASSAMPDSNQPQHFGDGTRLSIL.

This chain links TRBV19 with TRBJ1-5, with 12 bases matching TRBD1. V dropped 3 bases and J dropped 5; count of bases not matched to a gene: 8. Germline V gene data show CDR1 as LNHDA and CDR2 as SQIVND (reference sequence). The CDR3 runs to 17 residues. CDR3 loop: CASSIPGQGAQDQPQHF. The CDR3 bases are TGTGCCAGTAGTATTCCGGGACAGGGGGCGCAGGATCAGCCCCAGCATTTT.

This chain joins TRBV7-6 and TRBJ2-6; D is ambiguous. Germline values: CDR1 SGHVS, CDR2 FNYEAQ. V lost 4 bases and J 1 base, leaving 14 bases between the germline ends. The CDR3 is 17 amino acids. CDR3 sequence (DNA): TGTGCCAGCAGCTCGGGCCTTCTGGGGTCTGGGGCCAACGTCCTGACTTTC. Amino acids: CASSSGLLGSGANVLTF.

This clone was seen once. This chain links TRBV4-3 with TRBJ2-7; 8 bases align to TRBD1. J lost 1 base, V lost 1 base, and 3 bases had no gene match. This CDR3 has 15 residues. Germline V gene sequence: CDR1 LGHNA, CDR2 YSLEER. CDR3 region: CASSQGTGISYEQYF. In nucleotides, the CDR3 is TGCGCCAGCAGCCAAGGGACAGGGATTTCCTACGAGCAGTACTTC.

This clone was observed a few times. The chain recombines TRBV6-6 with TRBJ2-2, with D perhaps matching TRBD2 (6 bases). CDR1 MNHNY and CDR2 SVGAGI come from the germline V gene (reference sequence). This CDR3 region has 13 residues. V was trimmed by 11 bases and J by 1 base, leaving 11 bases between them. The CDR3 bases are TGTGCCTCCGCGGAGGGGAACACCGGGGAGCTGTTTTTT. Translation gives CASAEGNTGELFF.

Turning to this clone: Mismatch with germline at one junction end may stem from a read error. The J gene is TRBJ2-7, the V gene TRBV7-9; 8 positions match TRBD1. The germline V gene encodes CDR1 SEHNR and CDR2 FQNEAQ (reference sequence). CDR3 length: 13 amino acids. Here the CDR3 reads CASSSTEQGEMGF. The CDR3 DNA reads TGTGCCAGCAGCTCGACAGAACAGGGGGAAATGGGCTTC.

V and J are TRBV28 and TRBJ1-1; the D is unclear. Looked up from germline, CDR1 is MDHEN and CDR2 is SYDVKM. The CDR3 loop spans 13 amino acids. V lost 5 bases to trimming and J lost 3 bases, with 10 bases between them. The CDR3 nucleotides read TGTGCCAGCAGTGTCCCAGAAGACACTGAAGCTTTCTTT. Amino acids: CASSVPEDTEAFF.

This clone was detected only a few times. The chain joins TRBV3-1 (or the pseudogene TRBV3-2) to TRBJ2-3; 7 bases agree with TRBD2. Germline lookup yields CDR1 LGHDT and CDR2 YNNKEL (reference sequence). The CDR3 is made up of 16 amino acids. The trim removed 4 bases at V and 3 bases at J, leaving 10 bases unmatched. The CDR3: CASSLFGAGATDTQYF. CDR3 nucleotides: TGTGCCAGCAGCCTCTTTGGCGCGGGAGCTACAGATACGCAGTATTTT.

The rearrangement uses TRBV28 and TRBJ2-7, with TRBD2 as a possible D gene (5 bases). Germline V lookup: CDR1 MDHEN, CDR2 SYDVKM. The CDR3 has 16 residues. Trimming removed 3 bases at V and 0 bases at J, with 15 bases between. CDR3 region: CASSFSLPGISYEQYF. In nucleotides, the CDR3 is TGTGCCAGCAGTTTTAGCCTTCCGGGAATCTCCTACGAGCAGTACTTC. Supplemented by reference TRBV28 and TRBJ2-7, the full variable domain reads DVKVTQSSRYLVKRTGEKVFLECVQDMDHENMFWYRQDPGLGLRLIYFSYDVKMKEKGDIPEGYSVSREKKERFSLILESASTNQTSMYLCASSFSLPGISYEQYFGPGTRLTVT.

The chain couples TRBV30 to TRBJ1-1; 11 bases fit TRBD1. The CDR3 contains 16 residues. Germline CDR1 reads GTSNPN; CDR2 reads SVGIG (reference sequence). Unmatched junction bases numbered 14, after V lost 4 bases and J lost 7 bases. CDR3 loop: CAWMNYGTGGSDEAFF. CDR3 bases: TGTGCCTGGATGAACTATGGGACAGGGGGATCTGATGAAGCTTTCTTT.